The 26 T cell receptor beta chains below were found in one sample sequenced in a study of blood T cell repertoires in COVID-19. Sequencing was performed with immunoSEQ multiplex PCR; in TCRdb, only in-frame clones are kept and a portion is missing. The profile shows under 170,000 clones, 86% of them singletons. Sequencing was performed on peripheral blood. These receptors came from a man between 65 and 85 years old with acute or convalescent COVID-19.

The rearrangement links TRBV20-1 to TRBJ2-3, with unresolved D. V gave up 1 base and J gave up 4 bases, with 3 bases separating them. The germline gives CDR1 DFQATT, CDR2 SNEGSKA (reference sequence). The CDR3 totals 11 residues. CDR3 DNA sequence: TGCAGTGCTAGAGTCGCAGATACGCAGTATTTT. It specifies CSARVADTQYF.

The chain links TRBV5-6 to TRBJ1-4; TRBD1 aligns across 12 bases. V dropped 4 bases and J dropped 5; count of bases not matched to a gene: 6. This CDR3 is 16 amino acids long. Germline values: CDR1 SGHDT, CDR2 YYEEEE. CDR3 amino acids: CASSTGTGGINEKLFF. The CDR3 coding sequence is TGTGCCAGCAGCACAGGGACAGGGGGCATAAATGAAAAACTGTTTTTT.

The chain joins TRBV28 to TRBJ2-3; D gene unclear. The germline V gene encodes CDR1 MDHEN and CDR2 SYDVKM. This CDR3 has 13 residues. V shed 7 bases and J shed 0 bases, with 8 bases lying between them. The CDR3: CASNTHSTDTQYF. The CDR3 DNA sequence: TGTGCCAGCAATACTCATAGCACAGATACGCAGTATTTT.

This clone appeared once. The rearrangement uses TRBV14 and TRBJ2-3, with 7 bases matching TRBD2. Unmatched junction bases numbered 6, after V lost 1 base and J lost 2 bases. Germline values: CDR1 SGHDN, CDR2 FVKESK. The CDR3 spans 16 residues. The CDR3 region is CASSQGVGRFTDTQYF. CDR3 bases: TGTGCCAGCAGCCAAGGAGTCGGGAGGTTCACAGATACGCAGTATTTT. Full variable domain (outside the CDR3, taken from reference TRBV14 and TRBJ2-3): EAGVTQFPSHSVIEKGQTVTLRCDPISGHDNLYWYRRVMGKEIKFLLHFVKESKQDESGMPNNRFLAERTGGTYSTLKVQPAELEDSGVYFCASSQGVGRFTDTQYFGPGTRLTVL.

The genes are TRBV28 and TRBJ1-1; D gene unclear. Trimming left V 2 bases short and J 0 bases short, with 4 bases between. CDR1 is MDHEN, CDR2 SYDVKM, per germline. The CDR3 is 13 amino acids. Here the CDR3 reads CASSLPLNTEAFF. The CDR3 bases are TGTGCCAGCAGTTTACCTCTGAACACTGAAGCTTTCTTT.

The V gene is TRBV6-6, the J gene TRBJ1-5; TRBD1 matches at 10 bases. The CDR3 sequence is 15 residues long. V dropped 6 bases and J dropped 2; count of bases not matched to a gene: 4. Germline V lookup: CDR1 MNHNY, CDR2 SVGAGI (reference sequence). CDR3 sequence (DNA): TGTGCCAGCAGCGCCGGGACAGGGGGCAATCAGCCCCAGCATTTT. It translates to CASSAGTGGNQPQHF.

The rearrangement joins TRBV9 to TRBJ2-1; D might be TRBD1 (6 bases). The CDR3 has 16 residues. Per germline, CDR1 SGDLS and CDR2 YYNGEE. V was shortened by 1 base and J by 0 bases, with 11 bases between the two germline ends. CDR3 region: CASSVTGTLSYNEQFF. The CDR3 nucleotides are TGTGCCAGCAGCGTAACCGGGACACTCTCCTACAATGAGCAGTTCTTC.

The V and J genes are TRBV20-1 and TRBJ2-5, with D hard to call. The CDR3 consists of 11 residues. V was pared by 2 bases and J by 2 bases, with 3 bases between. Germline V gene lookup returns CDR1 DFQATT and CDR2 SNEGSKA (reference sequence). CDR3 in amino acids: CSARPQETQYF. The CDR3 bases are TGCAGTGCTAGACCTCAAGAGACCCAGTACTTC.

This rearrangement joins TRBV19 to TRBJ2-3; 10 nucleotides line up with TRBD2. V gave up 1 base and J gave up 6 bases; unmatched junction bases: 10. Germline-derived CDR1 and CDR2 are LNHDA and SQIVND (reference sequence). This CDR3 contains 17 residues. CDR3 bases: TGTGCCAGTAGTATAGGTGACAGCGGGAGGGCCACGGATACGCAGTATTTT. Amino acids: CASSIGDSGRATDTQYF.

This clone was found once. This chain links TRBV28 with TRBJ2-3, with TRBD2 matching over 7 bases. J was trimmed by 1 base and V by 5 bases; bases with no gene match: 3. The CDR3 covers 14 residues. Germline loops: CDR1 MDHEN, CDR2 SYDVKM. CDR3 amino acids: CASSATSGTDTQYF. DNA of the CDR3: TGTGCCAGCAGTGCCACTAGCGGCACAGATACGCAGTATTTT.

A word on this clone: This same CDR3 is encoded by further DNA sequences in the sample. This sequence joins TRBV28 and TRBJ2-1; unclear D gene. The CDR3 consists of 12 residues. Trimming shortened V by 1 base and J by 7 bases, and 5 bases separated the two germline ends. In germline, CDR1 is MDHEN, CDR2 SYDVKM. CDR3 DNA sequence: TGTGCCAGCAGTTTATCGTATAATGAGCAGTTCTTC. It specifies CASSLSYNEQFF.

The J gene is TRBJ2-3, the V gene TRBV7-2; tentative D call: TRBD2 (6 bases). The ends were cut back, 2 bases at V and 3 bases at J, with 18 bases in the middle. The CDR3 length is 17 residues. Germline CDR1 SGHTA, CDR2 FQGNSA. The CDR3 DNA sequence: TGTGCCAGCAGCTTAACCCTAGCGCCGCTAGGTACAGATACGCAGTATTTT. Translated: CASSLTLAPLGTDTQYF.

V gene TRBV2 combines with J gene TRBJ1-1; a weak D match, TRBD1 (6 bases). This CDR3 comprises 15 residues. V lost 4 bases and J lost 0, with 12 bases in between. Germline values: CDR1 SNHLY, CDR2 FYNNEI. The CDR3 DNA reads TGTGCCAGCAGTGGTCCAGGGGTGGTGAACACTGAAGCTTTCTTT. This gives the protein CASSGPGVVNTEAFF.

The chain links TRBV12-5 to TRBJ2-1, with D possibly matching TRBD2 (5 bases). Trimming took off 1 base at V and 13 bases at J, with 17 bases between the two ends. Germline values: CDR1 LGHNT, CDR2 FRNRAP. The CDR3 covers 14 residues. For the CDR3, the DNA is TGTGCTAGTGGTTTGGACGGACTTGCCGGGTCTCAGTTCTTC. This codes for CASGLDGLAGSQFF.

This sequence joins TRBV9 and TRBJ1-2, with 7 bases lining up with TRBD1. CDR3 length: 13 amino acids. Trimming cost V 3 bases and J 8 bases; bases outside gene matches: 7. Germline CDR1 SGDLS, CDR2 YYNGEE. The CDR3, as DNA: TGTGCCAGCAGCGCGGGACAGTGGGGCGGCTACACCTTC. Protein sequence: CASSAGQWGGYTF.

The J gene is TRBJ2-2, the V gene TRBV28; 8 bases are a match to TRBD1. The germline CDR1 and CDR2 sequences are MDHEN and SYDVKM. Germline trimming cut 4 bases from V and 5 bases from J; bases unmatched to any gene: 12. The CDR3 loop spans 17 amino acids. The CDR3 DNA reads TGTGCCAGCAGTTCCCCCCCCACAGGGGGATGGACCGGGGAGCTGTTTTTT. Its protein is CASSSPPTGGWTGELFF.

This sequence joins TRBV30 and TRBJ1-2, with a weak D call TRBD1 (6 bases). The V and J ends lost 0 bases and 5 bases respectively, with 16 bases between them. CDR1 and CDR2 (germline): GTSNPN, SVGIG (reference sequence). This CDR3 is 15 amino acids long. CDR3 sequence: CAWSVDRSPAYGYTF. The DNA of the CDR3 is TGTGCCTGGAGTGTAGACAGGAGTCCTGCTTATGGCTACACCTTC. The variable domain in full, with the rest retrieved from reference TRBV30 and TRBJ1-2, is SQTIHQWPATLVQPVGSPLSLECTVEGTSNPNLYWYRQAAGRGLQLLFYSVGIGQISSEVPQNLSASRPQDRQFILSSKKLLLSDSGFYLCAWSVDRSPAYGYTFGSGTRLTVV.

The chain links TRBV10-3 to TRBJ1-5; 10 bases are a match to TRBD1. This CDR3 has 15 residues. From germline, CDR1 is ENHRY and CDR2 SYGVKD. J gave up 4 bases and V 5 bases, and 5 bases lay outside the gene matches. In nucleotides, the CDR3 is TGTGCCATCAGTTCTACGGGACAGGGGAATCAGCCCCAGCATTTT. This translates into CAISSTGQGNQPQHF.

This rearrangement joins TRBV6-5 to TRBJ2-4, with D possibly matching TRBD2 (6 bases). V gave up 2 bases and J gave up 0 bases, with 11 bases separating them. CDR3 length: 16 residues. CDR1 MNHEY and CDR2 SVGAGI come from the germline V gene. The CDR3 DNA reads as TGTGCCAGCAGTTACGTCGGGGGTTTAGCCAAAAACATTCAGTACTTC. Translation gives CASSYVGGLAKNIQYF.

This chain joins TRBV11-2 and TRBJ2-7; weak D call: TRBD2 (6 bases). This CDR3 comprises 15 residues. Germline V gene data show CDR1 as SGHAT and CDR2 as FQNNGV. V lost 4 bases and J 0 bases, leaving 13 bases between the germline ends. The CDR3, as DNA: TGTGCCAGCAGCTCTCCCGGGACTCCCTCCTACGAGCAGTACTTC. This gives the protein CASSSPGTPSYEQYF.

The J gene is TRBJ1-2, the V gene TRBV5-1, with 11 bases that match TRBD1. CDR1 SGHRS and CDR2 YFSETQ come from the germline V gene. Trimming cost V 3 bases and J 8 bases; bases outside gene matches: 6. CDR3 length equals 14 residues. In DNA, the CDR3 is TGCGCCAGCAGCTCTGGACAGGGGGCAGGGGGCTACACCTTC. Its translation is CASSSGQGAGGYTF.

This clone has a single count. The chain carries TRBV6-5 and TRBJ2-2, with 9 bases that match TRBD1. This CDR3 has 14 amino acids. V gave up 6 bases and J gave up 5 bases; unmatched junction bases: 4. CDR1 MNHEY and CDR2 SVGAGI come from the germline V gene. CDR3 nucleotides: TGTGCCAGCAGCCGGGACAGGGAAACCGGGGAGCTGTTTTTT. Its translation is CASSRDRETGELFF.

This sequence joins TRBV24-1 and TRBJ2-3; D is undetermined. Trimming left V 0 bases short and J 4 bases short, with 10 bases between. This CDR3 contains 15 residues. CDR1 and CDR2 from the germline V gene are KGHDR and SFDVKD. For the CDR3, the DNA is TGTGCCACCAGTGATTTGAACAGAGCTCCAGATACGCAGTATTTT. It yields the protein CATSDLNRAPDTQYF.

This clone was detected only once. The chain links TRBV18 to TRBJ2-3; 9 bases agree with TRBD2. Germline CDR1 KGHSH, CDR2 LQKENI. After removal of 2 bases from V and 2 bases from J, the junction contained 11 bases not matched to a gene. This CDR3 spans 18 amino acids. CDR3 DNA: TGTGCCAGCTCACCAGACGAGACTAGCGGAGAGACCACAGATACGCAGTATTTT. Protein: CASSPDETSGETTDTQYF.

The V call is TRBV2, the J call TRBJ2-5; the match to TRBD1 covers 12 bases. J lost 5 bases, V lost 5 bases, and 6 bases had no gene match. The CDR3 has 15 amino acids. In germline, CDR1 is SNHLY, CDR2 FYNNEI. CDR3 region: CASSPGTGGRETQYF. The CDR3 bases are TGTGCCAGCAGTCCCGGGACAGGGGGCCGGGAGACCCAGTACTTC.

J is TRBJ1-2 and V is TRBV11-2; D is possibly TRBD1 (5 bases). The V end was cut by 0 bases, the J end by 4 bases, with 9 bases between. The CDR3 runs to 14 residues. Germline CDR1 reads SGHAT; CDR2 reads FQNNGV. The CDR3 nucleotides read TGTGCCAGCAGCTTAGATCAGGGCACCTATGGCTACACCTTC. Its protein product is CASSLDQGTYGYTF.